The 9 T cell receptor beta chains below all came from one sample that was sequenced in a study of CD4 T cells in relation to SARS-CoV-2 and coronaviruses. The antigens for these receptors are not known. Unexposed donor CD4+ T cells date from 2011-2018, before the COVID-19 pandemic. Isolation of CD4+ T cells took place after around 11 days in culture. Measured with immunoSEQ multiplex PCR; TCRdb has only the in-frame clones, and not every one. Among some 21,000 clones listed, 74% were seen once. Material: CD4+ T cells from PBMCs, cultured in vitro. The receptors originated from a human donor in good health.

This CDR3 is CASSHFLAGGNEQFF. The CDR3 coding sequence is TGTGCCAGCAGCCATTTTCTAGCGGGAGGCAATGAGCAGTTCTTC. The rearrangement links TRBV5-6 to TRBJ2-1; 11 bases agree with TRBD2. CDR3 length: 15 amino acids. Germline CDR1 SGHDT, CDR2 YYEEEE. The J segment lost 6 bases and the V segment lost 4 bases, leaving 6 bases of the junction unmatched.

The V call is TRBV12-5, the J call TRBJ1-5, with no clear D. In germline, CDR1 is LGHNT, CDR2 FRNRAP. The CDR3 is 13 amino acids. Trimming removed 2 bases at V and 5 bases at J, with 7 bases between. CDR3 sequence (DNA): TGTGCTAGTGGTTTGACGAGCTATCAGCCCCAGCATTTT. Protein sequence: CASGLTSYQPQHF.

The V and J genes are TRBV24-1 and TRBJ2-7; D is tentatively TRBD1 or TRBD2 (5 bases each). This CDR3 spans 13 amino acids. Trimming pared 4 bases from V and 4 bases from J, leaving 10 bases between. Germline V gene data show CDR1 as KGHDR and CDR2 as SFDVKD. CDR3 nucleotide sequence: TGTGCCACCAGTGAGGGGCGAGGGTACGAGCAGTACTTC. It specifies CATSEGRGYEQYF.

The V call is TRBV6-5, the J call TRBJ2-7; TRBD1 or TRBD2 may be the D gene (6 bases each). With 7 bases removed from V and 2 bases from J, the gap between germline ends came to 12 bases. Looked up from germline, CDR1 is MNHEY and CDR2 is SVGAGI. This CDR3 is 13 amino acids long. The CDR3 protein is CASMGGGAYEQYF. CDR3 in DNA: TGTGCCAGCATGGGGGGCGGTGCCTACGAGCAGTACTTC.

The chain joins TRBV5-1 to TRBJ1-5; 9 bases map to TRBD1. The CDR3 sequence is 14 residues long. The germline V gene has CDR1 SGHRS and CDR2 YFSETQ. Trimming at V came to 4 bases and at J to 5 bases, leaving 4 bases not matched to a gene. CDR3 bases: TGCGCCAGCAGCCTGGGACAGGGCGATCAGCCCCAGCATTTT. It is translated as CASSLGQGDQPQHF. Full variable domain (remainder filled in from reference TRBV5-1 and TRBJ1-5): KAGVTQTPRYLIKTRGQQVTLSCSPISGHRSVSWYQQTPGQGLQFLFEYFSETQRNKGNFPGRFSGRQFSNSRSEMNVSTLELGDSALYLCASSLGQGDQPQHFGDGTRLSIL.

The chain links TRBV11-3 to TRBJ1-3; no clear D gene. Germline lookup yields CDR1 SGHNT and CDR2 YENEEA. The V end was cut by 1 base, the J end by 2 bases, with 3 bases between. This CDR3 is 13 amino acids long. CDR3: CASSLGPGNTIYF. The CDR3 coding sequence is TGTGCCAGCAGCTTAGGCCCTGGAAACACCATATATTTT.

The chain carries TRBV19 and TRBJ1-2; weak D call: TRBD1 (5 bases). The V and J ends lost 4 bases and 3 bases respectively, with 15 bases between them. Germline V gene sequence: CDR1 LNHDA, CDR2 SQIVND (reference sequence). CDR3 length: 15 amino acids. CDR3 amino acids: CASSRGDGNYYGYTF. In DNA, the CDR3 is TGTGCCAGTAGTAGGGGGGACGGTAATTACTATGGCTACACCTTC. The whole variable domain, filled in from reference TRBV19 and TRBJ1-2, reads DGGITQSPKYLFRKEGQNVTLSCEQNLNHDAMYWYRQDPGQGLRLIYYSQIVNDFQKGDIAEGYSVSREKKESFPLTVTSAQKNPTAFYLCASSRGDGNYYGYTFGSGTRLTVV.

The CDR3 DNA sequence: TGTGCCAGCAGTTTATGGCGGGGGGGACACTACGAGCAGTACTTC. This codes for CASSLWRGGHYEQYF. This chain connects TRBV28 to TRBJ2-7, with TRBD2 matching 9 bases. The CDR3 runs to 15 residues. Germline V lookup: CDR1 MDHEN, CDR2 SYDVKM. V was clipped by 0 bases and J by 3 bases; unmatched bases: 3.

V gene TRBV24-1 combines with J gene TRBJ2-2, with D maybe TRBD1 (5 bases). Trimming took off 6 bases at V and 4 bases at J, with 20 bases between the two ends. CDR3 length equals 17 residues. CDR1 KGHDR and CDR2 SFDVKD come from the germline V gene. The CDR3 region is CATSSIRSTQGTGELFF. Here the CDR3 DNA reads TGTGCCACCAGTTCGATTCGGTCAACGCAGGGCACCGGGGAGCTGTTTTTT.